This T cell receptor (beta chain) was captured by sequencing in a study of blood T cells in healthy people across ages. The second PCR ran roughly 7 to 12 cycles with a sample-barcoded 5' primer and J-beta primers. TCRdb recomputed calls from the 5' RACE reads with MiXCR, one row per CDR3 protein. The data show 1.6 million or so distinct CDR3 sequences, about 35% seen once. No fewer than 7 million PBMCs went into each sample. The germline V gene has CDR1 SGDLS and CDR2 YYNGEE. The CDR3 has 15 residues. V was shortened by 5 bases and J by 0 bases, with 13 bases between the two germline ends. This clonotype originated in a woman in her twenties or thirties in good health. The chain uses TRBV9 and TRBJ2-3, with a possible D match to TRBD2 (6 bases). Sequencing was carried out using blood. CDR3 bases: TGTGCCAGCAGGCAAGGGAGGCAGAGCACAGATACGCAGTATTTT. Its translation: CASRQGRQSTDTQYF.